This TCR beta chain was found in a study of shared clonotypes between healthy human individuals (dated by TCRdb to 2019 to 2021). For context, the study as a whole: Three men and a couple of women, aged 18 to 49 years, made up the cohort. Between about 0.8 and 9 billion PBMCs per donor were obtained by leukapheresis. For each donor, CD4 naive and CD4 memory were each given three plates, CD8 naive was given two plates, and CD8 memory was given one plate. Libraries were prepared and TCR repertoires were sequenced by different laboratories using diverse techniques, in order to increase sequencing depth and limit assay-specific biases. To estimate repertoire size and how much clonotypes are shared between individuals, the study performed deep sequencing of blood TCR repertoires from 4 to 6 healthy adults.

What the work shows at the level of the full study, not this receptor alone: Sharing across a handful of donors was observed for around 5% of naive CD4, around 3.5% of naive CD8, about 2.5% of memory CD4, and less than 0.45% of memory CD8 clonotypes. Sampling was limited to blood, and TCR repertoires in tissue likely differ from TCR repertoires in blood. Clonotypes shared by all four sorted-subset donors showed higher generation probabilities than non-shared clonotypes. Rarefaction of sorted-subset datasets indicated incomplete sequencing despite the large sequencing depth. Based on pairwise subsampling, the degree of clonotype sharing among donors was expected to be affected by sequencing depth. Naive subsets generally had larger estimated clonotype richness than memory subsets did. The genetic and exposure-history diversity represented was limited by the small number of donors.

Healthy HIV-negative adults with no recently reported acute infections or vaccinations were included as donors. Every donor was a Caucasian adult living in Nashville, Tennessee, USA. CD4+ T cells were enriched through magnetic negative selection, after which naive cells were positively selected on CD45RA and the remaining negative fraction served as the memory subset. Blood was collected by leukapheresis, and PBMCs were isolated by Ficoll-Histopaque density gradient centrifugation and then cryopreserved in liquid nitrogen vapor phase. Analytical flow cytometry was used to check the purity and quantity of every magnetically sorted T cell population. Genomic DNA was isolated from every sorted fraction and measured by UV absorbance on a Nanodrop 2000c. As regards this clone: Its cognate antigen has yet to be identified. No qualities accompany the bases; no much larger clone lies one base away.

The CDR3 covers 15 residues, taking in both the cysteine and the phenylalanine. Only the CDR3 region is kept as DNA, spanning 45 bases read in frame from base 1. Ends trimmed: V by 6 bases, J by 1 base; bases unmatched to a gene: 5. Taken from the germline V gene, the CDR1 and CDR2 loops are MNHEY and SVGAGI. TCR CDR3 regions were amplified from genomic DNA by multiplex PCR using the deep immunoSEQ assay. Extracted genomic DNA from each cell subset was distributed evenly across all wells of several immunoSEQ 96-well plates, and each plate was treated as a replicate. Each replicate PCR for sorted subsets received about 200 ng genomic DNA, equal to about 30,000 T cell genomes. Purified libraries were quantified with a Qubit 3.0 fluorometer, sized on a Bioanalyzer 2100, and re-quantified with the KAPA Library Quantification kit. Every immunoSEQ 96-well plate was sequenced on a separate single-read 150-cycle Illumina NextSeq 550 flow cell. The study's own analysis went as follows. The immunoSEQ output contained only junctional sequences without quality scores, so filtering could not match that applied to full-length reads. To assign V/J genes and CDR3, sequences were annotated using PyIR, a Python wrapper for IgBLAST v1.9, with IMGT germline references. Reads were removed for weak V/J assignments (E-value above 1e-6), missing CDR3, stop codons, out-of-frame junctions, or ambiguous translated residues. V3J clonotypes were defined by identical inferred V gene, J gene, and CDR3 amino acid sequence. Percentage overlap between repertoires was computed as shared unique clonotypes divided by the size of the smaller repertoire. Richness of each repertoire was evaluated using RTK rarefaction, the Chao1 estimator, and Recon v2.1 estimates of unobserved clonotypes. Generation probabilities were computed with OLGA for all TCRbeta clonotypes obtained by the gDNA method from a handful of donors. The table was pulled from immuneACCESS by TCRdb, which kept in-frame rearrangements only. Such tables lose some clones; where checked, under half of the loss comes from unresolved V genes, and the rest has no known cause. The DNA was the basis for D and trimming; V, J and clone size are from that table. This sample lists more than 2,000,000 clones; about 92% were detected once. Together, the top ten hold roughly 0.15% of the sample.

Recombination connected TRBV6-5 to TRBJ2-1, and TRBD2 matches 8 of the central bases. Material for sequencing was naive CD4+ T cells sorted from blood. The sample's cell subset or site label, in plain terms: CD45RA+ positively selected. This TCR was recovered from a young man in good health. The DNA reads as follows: TGTGCCAGCAGGGAGGGACTAGGGTCCTACAATGAGCAGTTCTTC. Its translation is CASREGLGSYNEQFF.